This T cell receptor (beta chain) was identified during a study of cytomegalovirus exposure and HLA in healthy donors. Whole-study results and caveats: Researchers counted about 150 TCR beta chains as cytomegalovirus-associated. A reported reduction in N-insertions relative to the approximately 600-donor mean was seen in an Asian-associated ancestry cluster in a later analysis.

The PCR contained 60 Vbeta and 13 Jbeta primers. Sequencing was performed with immunoSEQ multiplex PCR; in TCRdb, only in-frame clones are kept and a portion is missing. The table lists fewer than 300,000 clones, 80% of them singletons. Healthy individuals who donated bone marrow served as the donors. Notes on this clone: Its antigen remains unidentified.

Sequenced: PBMCs. The TCR comes from a girl aged 2-10 years in good health and CMV-seronegative.

The CDR3 here is CAWSVRQDQPQHF. As DNA, the CDR3 is TGTGCCTGGAGTGTACGCCAGGATCAGCCCCAGCATTTT. The V gene is TRBV30, the J gene TRBJ1-5; D is unclear. The CDR3 has 13 amino acids. CDR1 is GTSNPN and CDR2 is SVGIG in the germline V gene (reference sequence). With 0 bases removed from V and 5 bases from J, the gap between germline ends came to 8 bases.